In its sample, the clone carrying this T cell receptor beta chain was seen a few times. The antigen is undetermined. V dropped 5 bases and J dropped 4 bases, with 6 bases sitting between them. Germline-derived CDR1 and CDR2 are SGHTA and FQGNSA. The CDR3 contains 11 residues. The data originate from a study of beta chain features in type 1 diabetes. cDNA synthesis used the whole RNA isolate, giving expressed TCRB sequences. About 3.57 million reads per sample were averaged for naive, central memory and regulatory samples. Data came from immunoSEQ multiplex PCR; TCRdb stores just in-frame clones and leaves some out. The sample includes about 900,000 clones, 15% to 20% of them seen just once. Central memory, naive, regulatory and stem cell-like memory CD4+ cells were sorted by CD45RO/CCR7/CD25/CD127/CD95/CD27. The study's findings and limits: Shorter TCRB CDR3s, moderately but significantly so, marked every one of the four CD4+ subsets in Type 1 diabetes patients.

The TCR was taken from a woman between 18 and 30 years old in good health. Sequenced input: naive CD4+ T cells from blood. The genes are TRBV7-2 and TRBJ2-7; no firm D call. The CDR3 here is CASSKDYEQYF. CDR3 nucleotides: TGTGCCAGCAGCAAGGATTACGAGCAGTACTTC. The variable domain in full, with the rest retrieved from reference TRBV7-2 and TRBJ2-7, is GAGVSQSPSNKVTEKGKDVELRCDPISGHTALYWYRQSLGQGLEFLIYFQGNSAPDKSGLPSDRFSAERTGGSVSTLTIQRTQQEDSAVYLCASSKDYEQYFGPGTRLTVT.